This is a list of T cell receptor beta chains from one sample in a study of technical replicates of blood from a handful of donors. Sequencing was performed with immunoSEQ multiplex PCR; in TCRdb, only in-frame clones are kept and a portion is missing. The table lists approximately 88,000 clones, approximately 96% of them singletons. The sequenced material came from T cells isolated from PBMCs. Source of these receptors: a human donor in good health. Both conserved end residues are part of each CDR3. A D gene is named only where the DNA matches it firmly. A row's size may be missing; if present it is once, few, many or a size class.

clone_size	v_call	j_call	d_call	cdr3_aa	cdr3_nt
.	TRBV11-3	TRBJ2-7	.	CASSFSRTGEQYF	TGTGCCAGCAGCTTTTCCCGTACGGGCGAGCAGTACTTC
.	TRBV4-3	TRBJ2-5	TRBD2	CASSQFFLAEEETQYF	TGCGCCAGCAGCCAATTCTTCCTAGCGGAAGAAGAGACCCAGTACTTC
.	TRBV25-1	TRBJ2-7	.	CATRPGEPYEQYF	TGTGCCACCCGACCCGGGGAACCCTACGAGCAGTACTTC
.	TRBV7-9	TRBJ2-7	TRBD1	CASSLPRGTGGGEQYF	TGTGCCAGCAGCTTACCACGTGGGACAGGGGGCGGCGAGCAGTACTTC
.	TRBV5-1	TRBJ2-7	TRBD1	CASNLLGQQLYEQYF	TGCGCCAGCAACCTTTTGGGACAGCAATTGTACGAGCAGTACTTC
once	TRBV2	TRBJ2-2	TRBD2	CASSEAPGGTGELFF	TGTGCCAGCAGTGAAGCGCCGGGAGGGACCGGGGAGCTGTTTTTT
.	TRBV10-2	TRBJ1-1	.	CASSDGEAFF	TGCGCCAGCAGTGACGGTGAAGCTTTCTTT
.	TRBV11-1	TRBJ2-5	.	CASTPTSQETQYF	TGTGCCAGCACCCCGACTAGTCAAGAGACCCAGTACTTC
.	TRBV6-5	TRBJ2-7	TRBD2	CASSTPREGVEQYF	TGTGCCAGCAGTACCCCGCGGGAGGGTGTCGAGCAGTACTTC
.	TRBV2	TRBJ1-5	.	CASSGGLVGQPQHF	TGTGCCAGCAGTGGAGGGCTAGTCGGTCAGCCCCAGCATTTT
.	TRBV7-9	TRBJ2-7	.	CASSYAPPYHEQYF	TGTGCCAGCAGCTACGCCCCCCCCTACCACGAGCAGTACTTC
few	TRBV9	TRBJ1-1	TRBD1	CASSGDRGTEAFF	TGTGCCAGCAGCGGAGACAGGGGCACTGAAGCTTTCTTT
once	TRBV14	TRBJ2-2	TRBD1	CASSQQGAAGELFF	TGTGCCAGCAGCCAACAGGGGGCAGCCGGGGAGCTGTTTTTT
.	TRBV4-3	TRBJ1-1	.	CASSRLSISNTEAFF	TGCGCCAGCAGCCGCCTGAGTATCTCGAACACTGAAGCTTTCTTT
.	TRBV19	TRBJ1-1	.	CASSKGRGTEAFF	TGTGCCAGTAGTAAGGGTAGGGGCACTGAAGCTTTCTTT
.	TRBV19	TRBJ2-3	.	CASSILQLTDTQYF	TGTGCCAGTAGTATCCTACAGCTCACAGATACGCAGTATTTT
.	TRBV25-1	TRBJ1-1	.	CASSEQGGNTEAFF	TGTGCCAGCAGTGAACAGGGAGGGAACACTGAAGCTTTCTTT
.	TRBV11-1	TRBJ2-3	TRBD2	CASSLGAGVDTQYF	TGTGCCAGCAGCTTAGGAGCGGGAGTCGATACGCAGTATTTT
.	TRBV2	TRBJ2-1	TRBD1	CASSGGTGQLNEQFF	TGTGCCAGCAGTGGTGGGACGGGACAGCTTAATGAGCAGTTCTTC